This TCR beta chain originates from a study of blood T cell repertoires in COVID-19. Study information: Spain, Italy and the United States supplied samples that represented acute and convalescent COVID-19. PBMCs, B-cell-depleted T cells, or T cells were the source of the cDNA or gDNA that made up the material.

Study processing details: Nucleated cell counts were estimated from reference gene primer amplification. TCRdb's copy holds only in-frame clones and misses some; the assay was immunoSEQ multiplex PCR. That table is the source of V, J and clone size, and D and trimming were worked out from the DNA. The profile covers under 100,000 clones, with 75% to 90% appearing a single time and 9.5% to 15% taken by the ten largest. The TCR sequence derives from a woman between 40 and 55 years old with active or convalescent COVID-19. The sequencing sample was made of peripheral blood.

The CDR3 protein is CASSLHTGATIQETQYF. The DNA of the CDR3 is TGTGCCAGCAGCTTACATACAGGGGCCACTATCCAAGAGACCCAGTACTTC. The chain uses TRBV7-2 and TRBJ2-5, with TRBD1 identical over 7 bases. This CDR3 region has 17 residues. After removal of 2 bases from V and 1 base from J, the junction contained 10 bases not matched to a gene. Germline CDR1 is SGHTA and CDR2 is FQGNSA.